This T cell receptor (beta chain) was captured by sequencing in a study of Graves' ophthalmopathy and Graves' hyperthyroidism. Study as a whole: Peripheral blood (taken before any treatment) was collected at initial diagnosis.

This clonotype was seen many times. Absence of ophthalmopathy within 18 months of follow-up defined stable hyperthyroidism. Newly diagnosed, the hyperthyroidism patients had under 2 months' duration and were aged 18 to 65. Other autoimmune diseases, uncontrolled infections, pregnancy or lactation ruled patients out of participation. Germline-derived CDR1 and CDR2 are MNHNS and SASEGT. The CDR3 has 16 amino acids. V shed 7 bases and J shed 3 bases, with 19 bases lying between them. Amplification of TCR beta CDR3 regions used RNA transcripts. HTBI primers were used in a first-round RT-PCR, which preceded a second-round multiplex PCR. MiXCR, applied by TCRdb to the multiplex PCR reads, yields one record per CDR3 protein. The table records over 500,000 distinct CDR3 sequences, about a fifth of them present only once.

The V and J genes are TRBV6-1 and TRBJ1-5, with D possibly TRBD1 on 5 matching bases. The sample consisted of peripheral blood. This clonotype was sampled from a woman between 18 and 30 years old with stable Graves' hyperthyroidism. Some clones in this sample may be carry-over from other donors' samples. The CDR3 reads CASTTPGRWVNQPQHF. The CDR3 coding sequence is TGTGCCAGCACCACCCCAGGGCGATGGGTCAATCAGCCCCAGCATTTT.